The rows below give T cell receptor beta chains drawn from one sample of a study of T cell responses to AZD1222 COVID-19 vaccine. TCRdb keeps only in-frame clones here, not all; method: immunoSEQ multiplex PCR. The data hold roughly 180,000 clones, with approximately 91% observed a single time. Sequencing used peripheral blood, obtained on day 0 of AZD1222 vaccination. The receptors come from an adult in good health. The CDR3 runs from the conserved cysteine through the conserved F or W. The D gene is left open where the match is weak. Part of the rows lack a size; the others show once, few, many or a class for expanded clones.

16	TRBV7-9	-	TRBJ1-5	-	TGTGCCAGCAGCTTAGGTTCGTCAGGGTCCAATCAGCCCCAGCATTTT	CASSLGSSGSNQPQHF
12	TRBV10-2	-	TRBJ1-4	-	TGCGCCAGCAGTTCTGCTAATGAAAAACTGTTTTTT	CASSSANEKLFF
13	TRBV28	-	TRBJ1-1	-	TGTGCCAGCAGCTCCAGGGAGAGGGCTGAAGCTTTCTTT	CASSSRERAEAFF
14	TRBV2	-	TRBJ2-3	-	TGTGCCAGCAGCTCGGCGGTAGGCACAGATACGCAGTATTTT	CASSSAVGTDTQYF
15	TRBV25-1	TRBD1	TRBJ2-1	few	TGTGCCAGCAGTGCTGGGACAGGGGATTACAATGAGCAGTTCTTC	CASSAGTGDYNEQFF
14	TRBV3-1/TRBV3-2	-	TRBJ1-6	few	TGTGCCAGCAACACAGAGGCAGATAATTCACCCCTCCACTTT	CASNTEADNSPLHF
14	TRBV5-1	-	TRBJ1-1	-	TGCGCCAGCAGCTTAGCAGGGCTCGGCACTGAAGCTTTCTTT	CASSLAGLGTEAFF
16	TRBV15	-	TRBJ1-1	-	TGTGCCACCAGCAGAGATCTTCCAGGGTCCGGATCAGAAGCTTTCTTT	CATSRDLPGSGSEAFF
17	TRBV24-1	-	TRBJ2-2	-	TGTGCCACCAGTGACCAATATGCCCGGGGGAAGAACGGGGAGCTGTTTTTT	CATSDQYARGKNGELFF
14	TRBV7-2	-	TRBJ1-4	-	TGTGCCAGCAGCCAGGACATGGGGCAGGAAAAACTGTTTTTT	CASSQDMGQEKLFF
15	TRBV6-6	-	TRBJ2-7	-	TGTGCCAGCAGACCCGGGGTTGACGGAAACTACGAGCAGTACTTC	CASRPGVDGNYEQYF